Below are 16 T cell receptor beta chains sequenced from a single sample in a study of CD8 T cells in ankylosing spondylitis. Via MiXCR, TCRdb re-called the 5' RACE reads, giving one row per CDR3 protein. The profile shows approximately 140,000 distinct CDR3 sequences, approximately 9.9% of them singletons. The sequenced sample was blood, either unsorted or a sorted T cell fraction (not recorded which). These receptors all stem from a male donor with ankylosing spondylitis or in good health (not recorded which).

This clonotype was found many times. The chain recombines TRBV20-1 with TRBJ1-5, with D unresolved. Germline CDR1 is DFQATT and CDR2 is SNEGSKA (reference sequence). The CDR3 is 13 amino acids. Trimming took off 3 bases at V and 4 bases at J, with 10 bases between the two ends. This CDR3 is CSARGDGNQPQHF. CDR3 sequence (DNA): TGCAGTGCTAGGGGAGATGGAAATCAGCCCCAGCATTTT.

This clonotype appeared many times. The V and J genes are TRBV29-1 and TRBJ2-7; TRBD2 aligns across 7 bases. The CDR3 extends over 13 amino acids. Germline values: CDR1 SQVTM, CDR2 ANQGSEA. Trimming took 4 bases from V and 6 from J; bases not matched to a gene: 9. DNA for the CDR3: TGCAGCGTTGGTGGGCTAGCGGTTCCCGAGCAGTACTTC. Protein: CSVGGLAVPEQYF.

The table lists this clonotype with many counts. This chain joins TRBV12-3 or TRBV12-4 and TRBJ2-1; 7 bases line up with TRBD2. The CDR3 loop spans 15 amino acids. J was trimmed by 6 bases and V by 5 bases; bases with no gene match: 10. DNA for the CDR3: TGTGCCAGCAGTATGCGGACTAGTGGAGGCAATGAGCAGTTCTTC. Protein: CASSMRTSGGNEQFF.

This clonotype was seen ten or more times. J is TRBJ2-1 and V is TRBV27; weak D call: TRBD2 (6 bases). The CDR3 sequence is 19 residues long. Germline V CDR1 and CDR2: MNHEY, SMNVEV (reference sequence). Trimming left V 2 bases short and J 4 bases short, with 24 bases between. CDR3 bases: TGTGCCAGCAGTTTAAGTGTTCTGCGCAGCGGGTCCCCGTACAATGAGCAGTTCTTC. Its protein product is CASSLSVLRSGSPYNEQFF.

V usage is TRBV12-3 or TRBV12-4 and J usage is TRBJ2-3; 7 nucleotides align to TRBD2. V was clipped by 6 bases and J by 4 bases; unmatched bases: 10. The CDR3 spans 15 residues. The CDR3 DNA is TGTGCCAGCAGAATACTAGCGTTGGGGCCAGATACGCAGTATTTT. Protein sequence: CASRILALGPDTQYF.

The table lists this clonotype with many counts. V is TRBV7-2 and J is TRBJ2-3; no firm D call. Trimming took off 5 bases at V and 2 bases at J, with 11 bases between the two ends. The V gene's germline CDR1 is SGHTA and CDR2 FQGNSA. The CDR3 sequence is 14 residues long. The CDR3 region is CASSPTADTDTQYF. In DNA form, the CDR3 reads TGTGCCAGCAGCCCCACGGCAGACACAGATACGCAGTATTTT.

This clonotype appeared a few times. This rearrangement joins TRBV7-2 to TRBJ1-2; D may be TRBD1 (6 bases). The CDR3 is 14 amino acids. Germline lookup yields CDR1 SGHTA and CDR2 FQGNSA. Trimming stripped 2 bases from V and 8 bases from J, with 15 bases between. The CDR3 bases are TGTGCCAGCAGCTTAAGTCGGACAGATGGGGGCTACACCTTC. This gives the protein CASSLSRTDGGYTF.

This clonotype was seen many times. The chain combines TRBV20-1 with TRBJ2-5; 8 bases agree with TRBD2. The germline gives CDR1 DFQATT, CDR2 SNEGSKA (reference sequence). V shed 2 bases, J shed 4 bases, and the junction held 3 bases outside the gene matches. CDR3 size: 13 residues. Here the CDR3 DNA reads TGCAGTGCTAGAAACAGCGGGAGAGAGACCCAGTACTTC. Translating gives CSARNSGRETQYF.

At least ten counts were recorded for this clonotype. CDR3 coding DNA: TGCAGTGCTAGACCCGGGGGCGTCGGGTACAATGAGCAGTTCTTC. Translating gives CSARPGGVGYNEQFF. The V and J genes are TRBV20-1 and TRBJ2-1; D is tentatively TRBD1 or TRBD2 (6 bases each). The CDR3 contains 15 residues. The germline V and J ends were trimmed by 2 bases and 4 bases, with 15 bases remaining between them. Germline loops: CDR1 DFQATT, CDR2 SNEGSKA (reference sequence).

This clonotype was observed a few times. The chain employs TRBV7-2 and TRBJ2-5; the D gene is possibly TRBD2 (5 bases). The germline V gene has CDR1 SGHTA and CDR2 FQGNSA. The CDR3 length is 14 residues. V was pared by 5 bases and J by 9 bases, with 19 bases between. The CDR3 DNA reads TGTGCCAGCAGCCCAAGCGGTTTCCTTTGGTCCCAGTACTTC. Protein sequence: CASSPSGFLWSQYF. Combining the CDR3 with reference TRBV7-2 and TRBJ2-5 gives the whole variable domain GAGVSQSPSNKVTEKGKDVELRCDPISGHTALYWYRQSLGQGLEFLIYFQGNSAPDKSGLPSDRFSAERTGGSVSTLTIQRTQQEDSAVYLCASSPSGFLWSQYFGPGTRLLVL.

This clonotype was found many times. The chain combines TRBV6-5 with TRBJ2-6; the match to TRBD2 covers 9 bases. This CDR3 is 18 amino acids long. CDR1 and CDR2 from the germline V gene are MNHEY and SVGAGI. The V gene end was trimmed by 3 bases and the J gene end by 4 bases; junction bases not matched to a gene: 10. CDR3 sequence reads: CASSYSAGGLKGANVLTF. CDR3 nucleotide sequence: TGTGCCAGCAGTTATTCAGCGGGAGGTTTGAAAGGGGCCAACGTCCTGACTTTC.

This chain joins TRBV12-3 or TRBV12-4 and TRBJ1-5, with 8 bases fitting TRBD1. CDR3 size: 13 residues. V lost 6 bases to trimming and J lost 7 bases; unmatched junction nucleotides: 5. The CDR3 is CASSGQGGQPQHF. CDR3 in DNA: TGTGCCAGCAGCGGACAGGGCGGGCAGCCCCAGCATTTT.

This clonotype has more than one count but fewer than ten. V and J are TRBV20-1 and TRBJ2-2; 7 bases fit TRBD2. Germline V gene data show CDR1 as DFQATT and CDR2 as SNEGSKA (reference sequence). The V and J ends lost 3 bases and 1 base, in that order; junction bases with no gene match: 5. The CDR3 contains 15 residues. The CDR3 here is CSASSSGGNTGELFF. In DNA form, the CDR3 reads TGCAGTGCTAGTTCTAGCGGAGGGAACACCGGGGAGCTGTTTTTT.

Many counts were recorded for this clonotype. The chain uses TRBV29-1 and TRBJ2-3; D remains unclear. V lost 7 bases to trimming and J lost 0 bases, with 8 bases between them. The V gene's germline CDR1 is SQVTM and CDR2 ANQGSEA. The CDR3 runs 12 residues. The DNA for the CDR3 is TGCAGCGCAGGACCTAGCACAGATACGCAGTATTTT. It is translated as CSAGPSTDTQYF.

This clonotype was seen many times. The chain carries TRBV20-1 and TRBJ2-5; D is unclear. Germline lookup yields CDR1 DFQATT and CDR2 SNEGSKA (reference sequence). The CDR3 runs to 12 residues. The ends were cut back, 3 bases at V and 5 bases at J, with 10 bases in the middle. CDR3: CSASPFAETQYF. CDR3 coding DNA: TGCAGTGCTAGTCCATTTGCGGAGACCCAGTACTTC.

The CDR3 region is CSAPHQSSTDTQYF. The CDR3 DNA reads TGCAGTGCCCCGCACCAGTCTAGCACAGATACGCAGTATTTT. The chain recombines TRBV20-1 with TRBJ2-3; unclear D gene. V dropped 6 bases and J dropped 0 bases, with 13 bases sitting between them. CDR3 length: 14 residues. CDR1 is DFQATT, CDR2 SNEGSKA, per germline (reference sequence).